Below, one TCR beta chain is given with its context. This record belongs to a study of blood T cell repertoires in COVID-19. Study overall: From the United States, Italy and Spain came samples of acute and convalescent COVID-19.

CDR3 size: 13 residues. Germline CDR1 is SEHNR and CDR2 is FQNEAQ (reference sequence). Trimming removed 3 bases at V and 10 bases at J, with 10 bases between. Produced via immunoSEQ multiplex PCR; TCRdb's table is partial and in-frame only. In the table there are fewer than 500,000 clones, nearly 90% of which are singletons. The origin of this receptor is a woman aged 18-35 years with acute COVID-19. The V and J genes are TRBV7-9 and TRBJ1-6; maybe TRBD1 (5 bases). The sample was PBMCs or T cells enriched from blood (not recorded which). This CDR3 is CASSFRGLSPLHF. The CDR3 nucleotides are TGTGCCAGCAGCTTCCGGGGGTTGTCACCCCTCCACTTT.